The source of this TCR beta chain is a study of T cell responses to AZD1222 COVID-19 vaccine. On this clone itself: Its antigen remains unknown.

Study-wide results and limits: A mostly white British donor set with more females was recruited, and clonal diversity was possibly underestimated. Among AZD1222 vaccinees, only 5 to 7 were seropositive at baseline.

Per germline, CDR1 SGHNT and CDR2 YYREEE (reference sequence). This CDR3 has 11 residues. V was cut by 0 bases and J by 7 bases, with 5 bases left in between. The repertoire was sequenced with immunoSEQ multiplex PCR; TCRdb's copy has only in-frame clones and lacks some. This sample has about 150,000 clones, with approximately 90% found just once. The clonotype comes from an adult who had recovered from COVID-19. The sequenced sample was peripheral blood, obtained after recovery from COVID-19. The rearrangement joins TRBV5-4 to TRBJ2-7, with no clear D. CDR3 nucleotide sequence: TGTGCCAGCAGCTTGGCCGGGGAGCAGTACTTC. Its protein product is CASSLAGEQYF.